This TCR beta chain was identified during a study of beta chain features in type 1 diabetes. Study-level results: It was among patients, rather than healthy donors, that naive, central memory and Treg TCRB repertoires appeared more similar. The study found moderately but significantly shorter TCRB CDR3s in all four CD4+ subsets of Type 1 diabetes patients.

CDR1 is SNHLY and CDR2 is FYNNEI in the germline V gene. The CDR3 totals 15 residues. Trimming removed 4 bases at V and 1 base at J, with 10 bases between. This clone has just a few counts. The antigen is not known. Investigators reverse transcribed all isolated RNA, so they sequenced expressed TCRB transcripts. Clones were sequenced by immunoSEQ multiplex PCR, and TCRdb holds only the in-frame ones, with some missing. Of around 26,000 clones detected, around 68% appear once; the ten largest clones hold 0.9% to 1.4%. The origin of this receptor is a woman aged 35 to 49 with type 1 diabetes. Source material: stem cell memory CD4+ T cells from blood. This chain uses TRBV2 with TRBJ2-2; possible D gene TRBD1, 5 bases. CDR3 residues: CASSGQGRNTGELFF. The DNA of the CDR3 is TGTGCCAGCAGTGGCCAGGGTCGGAACACCGGGGAGCTGTTTTTT.